Listed below are T cell receptor beta chains from one sample, sequenced in a study of OX40 agonist ivuxolimab in advanced cancers. Assay used: immunoSEQ multiplex PCR; TCRdb lists only in-frame clones, some missing. The sample consists of 55,000 to 65,000 clones, about 87% of them appearing once. Specimen: CD4+ or CD8+ T cells sorted from blood, collected in a trial of the OX40 agonist ivuxolimab. The receptor set was obtained from an adult with an advanced solid tumor such as melanoma, head and neck, liver or kidney cancer. The CDR3 runs from the conserved cysteine through the conserved F or W. Fields, in order: V gene, clone size, D gene, J gene, CDR3 DNA, CDR3 protein. The D gene is left open where the match is weak. Part of the rows lack a size; the others show once, few, many or a class for expanded clones.

TRBV5-1	once	NA	TRBJ2-5	TGCGCCAGCAGCTTGGGGGCGGTTGAAGAGACCCAGTACTTC	CASSLGAVEETQYF
TRBV28	NA	NA	TRBJ2-7	TGTGCCAGCAGTCCCCCTCACCTTTACGAGCAGTACTTC	CASSPPHLYEQYF
TRBV2	NA	NA	TRBJ1-1	TGTGCCAGCAGTGGGCAGTTCACTGAAGCTTTCTTT	CASSGQFTEAFF
TRBV28	NA	TRBD1	TRBJ1-3	TGTGCCAGCAGTCGCCCGGGACAGGGGGCTGGAAACACCATATATTTT	CASSRPGQGAGNTIYF
TRBV7-9	NA	NA	TRBJ2-5	TGTGCCAGCAGCTTCAGGGGTGAGACCCAGTACTTC	CASSFRGETQYF
TRBV19	NA	TRBD1	TRBJ2-5	TGTGCCAGTAGACTGACAGGGCTGATAGAGACCCAGTACTTC	CASRLTGLIETQYF
TRBV9	once	NA	TRBJ2-7	TGTGCCAGCGGGTCTGGAAGCTCCTACGAGCAGTACTTC	CASGSGSSYEQYF
TRBV6-5	once	NA	TRBJ1-4	TGTGCCAGCAGGCGAGCAGGGAATAATGAAAAACTGTTTTTT	CASRRAGNNEKLFF
TRBV28	NA	NA	TRBJ1-1	TGTGCCAGCAGTTCCCCATCGTCAGGGGACATGAACACTGAAGCTTTCTTT	CASSSPSSGDMNTEAFF
TRBV11-2	once	NA	TRBJ2-7	TGTGCCAGCAGCCCCGTGGGAGGGGGCAGCGAGCAGTACTTC	CASSPVGGGSEQYF
TRBV4-1	NA	TRBD2	TRBJ2-7	TGTGCCAGCAGCCAGGCGAAGGGACTATTATTC	CASSQAKGLLF
TRBV18	once	TRBD1	TRBJ1-2	TGTGCCAGCTCACCTTCCGGGACAGGGGGACAAGGCTACACCTTC	CASSPSGTGGQGYTF
TRBV11-2	NA	NA	TRBJ2-2	TGTGCCAGCAGCTTCACGCGACTAGGAATCCCCGGGGAGCTGTTTTTT	CASSFTRLGIPGELFF
TRBV5-5	NA	TRBD1	TRBJ1-2	TGTGCCAGCAGCACGGGACAGGAGAATGGCTACACCTTC	CASSTGQENGYTF
TRBV5-1	NA	TRBD2	TRBJ2-5	TGCGCCAGCAGCCCCGGGACTAGCGGGAGTCAAGAGACCCAGTACTTC	CASSPGTSGSQETQYF
TRBV7-3	NA	TRBD2	TRBJ2-1	TGTGCCAGCAGCCCGGCCGGGACTAGGTACAATGAGCAGTTCTTC	CASSPAGTRYNEQFF
TRBV6-5	NA	NA	TRBJ2-3	TGTGCCAGCAGTTTTGAGAGGGAGTATTTT	CASSFEREYF
TRBV6-5	NA	TRBD2	TRBJ2-3	TGTGCCAGCAGGGGGACTAGCGGAGCAGATACGCAGTATTTT	CASRGTSGADTQYF
TRBV19	few	NA	TRBJ2-3	TGTGCCAGTAGTATGTCAGGACGCACAGATACGCAGTATTTT	CASSMSGRTDTQYF
TRBV28	NA	NA	TRBJ1-5	TGTGCCAGCAGTGCCCGGGCGGGCAATCAGCCCCAGCATTTT	CASSARAGNQPQHF
TRBV2	NA	NA	TRBJ1-5	TGTGCCAGCAGATCGGGCCCACCAGGCAATCAGCCCCAGCATTTT	CASRSGPPGNQPQHF
TRBV5-4	few	TRBD1	TRBJ1-6	TGTGCCAGCAGCCCAGGGGGCAGAGATTCACCCCTCCACTTT	CASSPGGRDSPLHF
TRBV19	NA	NA	TRBJ2-7	TGTGCCAGTAGTACGGGGGGACAGAGCATCTACGAGCAGTACTTC	CASSTGGQSIYEQYF
TRBV11-3	once	NA	TRBJ2-4	TGTGCCAGCAGCTTAGGAGAATCCGAAAACATTCAGTACTTC	CASSLGESENIQYF
TRBV7-8	NA	NA	TRBJ2-2	TGTGCCAGCAGCTTACTGCACATAAACACCGGGGAGCTGTTTTTT	CASSLLHINTGELFF
TRBV7-9	once	TRBD2	TRBJ2-1	TGTGCCAGCAGCCTGAACCCCCGGGACTACATATACAATGAGCAGTTCTTC	CASSLNPRDYIYNEQFF
TRBV28	once	NA	TRBJ2-4	TGTGCCAGCAGTCGACAGGAGGAGAACATTCAGTACTTC	CASSRQEENIQYF
TRBV4-1	NA	NA	TRBJ1-4	TGCGCCAGCAGCCAAGATCCACAAAGGGACGAAAAACTGTTTTTT	CASSQDPQRDEKLFF
TRBV28	NA	TRBD1	TRBJ2-2	TGTGCCAGCAGTCAACTCCCAGGGGGCACGGGTTCCGGGGAGCTGTTTTTT	CASSQLPGGTGSGELFF
TRBV28	NA	NA	TRBJ1-3	TGTGCCAGCAGTTTATACCGGGGACGAAACACCATATATTTT	CASSLYRGRNTIYF
TRBV23-1	NA	NA	TRBJ1-4	TGCGCCAGCAGTCCCCTGAGGACAGAAAATAATGAAAAACTGTTTTTT	CASSPLRTENNEKLFF
TRBV10-3	once	NA	TRBJ1-5	TGTGCCATCAGTGAAGGATTAGATCAGCCCCAGCATTTT	CAISEGLDQPQHF
TRBV5-4	NA	TRBD1	TRBJ2-5	TGTGCCAGCAGCCCAGGGGGCGGCGGGAAGACCCAGTACTTC	CASSPGGGGKTQYF
TRBV9	NA	NA	TRBJ2-3	TGTGCCAGCGGTAGGGGAGTTGGGGATACGCAGTATTTT	CASGRGVGDTQYF
TRBV29-1	few	NA	TRBJ1-3	TGCAGCGTGATAACGCAGGGGAGTGACACCATATATTTT	CSVITQGSDTIYF
TRBV4-2	NA	NA	TRBJ2-3	TGTGCCAGCAGCCAAGACCCCGCCAGGGGGGGACTGGTGGATTTT	CASSQDPARGGLVDF
TRBV14	NA	TRBD2	TRBJ2-5	TGTGCCAGCAGCTGGGGACTAGCGGGAGGAGAGACCCAGTACTTC	CASSWGLAGGETQYF
TRBV30	NA	NA	TRBJ2-5	TGTGCCTGGAGTGTTAGTACTTCGGAGACCCAGTACTTC	CAWSVSTSETQYF
TRBV5-1	NA	TRBD1	TRBJ2-5	TGCGCCAGCAGTTCTCCCCGACAGGGGGCAACCCAGTACTTC	CASSSPRQGATQYF
TRBV4-2	NA	TRBD1	TRBJ1-2	TGTGCCAGCAGCCAGGCGCCCCCCGGGACAGGGGGCAGCTATGGCTACACCTTC	CASSQAPPGTGGSYGYTF
TRBV28	NA	NA	TRBJ1-1	TGTGCCAGCAGTTTTTTCGGGGCGCAGATTGAAGCTTTCTTT	CASSFFGAQIEAFF
TRBV5-1	once	TRBD2	TRBJ2-1	TGCGCCAGCAGCCCTCTAGCGGGGCCTCAAAATGAGCAGTTCTTC	CASSPLAGPQNEQFF
TRBV2	NA	NA	TRBJ1-5	TGTGCCAGCAGTGAATTGGAAGATCAGCCCCAGCATTTT	CASSELEDQPQHF
TRBV5-1	NA	TRBD1	TRBJ1-1	TGCGCCTGCAGCTTGGGGACAGTGAACACTGAAGCTTTCTTT	CACSLGTVNTEAFF
TRBV2	many	TRBD1	TRBJ2-7	TGTGCCAGCAGTGTGGGGACAGCCTCCTACGAGCAGTACTTC	CASSVGTASYEQYF
TRBV27	NA	NA	TRBJ2-5	TGTGCCAGCAGTTTATGCCAAGAGACCCAGTACTTC	CASSLCQETQYF
TRBV5-1	NA	NA	TRBJ1-3	TGCGCCAGCAGCCGACCAACTAATACGGTCGCTGGAAACACCATATATTTT	CASSRPTNTVAGNTIYF
TRBV10-3	NA	TRBD1	TRBJ1-2	TGTGCCATCAGTGATCCCCTTGGACAGGGCTATGGCTACACCTTC	CAISDPLGQGYGYTF
TRBV10-1	NA	TRBD1	TRBJ2-7	TGCGCCAGCAGTGAGTCGCCCTCGGACAGGGAGGACGAGCAGTACTTC	CASSESPSDREDEQYF
TRBV28	NA	TRBD2	TRBJ2-2	TGTGCCAGCAGTTTCCTAGCGGGAGACACCGGGGAGCTGTTTTTT	CASSFLAGDTGELFF